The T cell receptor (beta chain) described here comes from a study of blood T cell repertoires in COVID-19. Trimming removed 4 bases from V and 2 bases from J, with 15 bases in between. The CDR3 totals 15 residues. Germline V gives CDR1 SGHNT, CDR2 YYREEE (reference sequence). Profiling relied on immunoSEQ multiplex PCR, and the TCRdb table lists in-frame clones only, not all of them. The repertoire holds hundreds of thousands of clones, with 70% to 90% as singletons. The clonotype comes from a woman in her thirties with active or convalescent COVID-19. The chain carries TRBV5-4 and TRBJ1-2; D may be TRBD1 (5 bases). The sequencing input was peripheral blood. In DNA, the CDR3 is TGTGCCAGCAGCGGACAAGGCGGAGTAAACTATGGCTACACCTTC. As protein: CASSGQGGVNYGYTF.